This T cell receptor (beta chain) was profiled in a study of T cells after yellow fever vaccination. With regard to this clonotype: Its antigen is currently unknown.

Study-wide findings and caveats: Contamination by abundant bulk-population clonotypes could be present in FACS-sorted repertoires.

Germline V CDR1 and CDR2: SGHVS, FNYEAQ. The ends were cut back, 0 bases at V and 10 bases at J, with 13 bases in the middle. The CDR3 covers 14 residues. Each CDR3 protein gets one entry after TCRdb re-called the 5' RACE reads with MiXCR. The sample includes hundreds of thousands of distinct CDR3 sequences, roughly an eighth seen only once; the top ten take 15%. This rearrangement joins TRBV7-6 to TRBJ2-1; the D gene is possibly TRBD2 (5 bases). The receptor was derived from a man aged 30 to 39 who received the YFV17D yellow fever vaccine. Material: PBMCs, obtained on the day of the yellow fever booster vaccination. The CDR3 loop is CASSLAELASEQFF. The DNA of the CDR3 is TGTGCCAGCAGCTTAGCGGAGCTAGCCTCCGAGCAGTTCTTC.